One sample yielded the 15 T cell receptor beta chains listed below, sequenced in a study of neoadjuvant nivolumab and ipilimumab in lung cancer. Assay: immunoSEQ multiplex PCR; the TCRdb copy retains only in-frame clones and omits some. The sample consists of 30,000 to 35,000 clones, 90% of them appearing once. The sequencing used peripheral blood, collected after neoadjuvant nivolumab, alone or with ipilimumab, at or shortly before surgery. The receptors here all came from an adult with non-small cell lung cancer.

This clone was seen a single time. V and J are TRBV7-3 and TRBJ1-1, with TRBD1 matching over 7 bases. The CDR3 has 15 amino acids. Germline CDR1 is SGHTA and CDR2 is FQGTGA. With 1 base clipped from V and 2 bases from J, the junction kept 4 bases outside the gene matches. For the CDR3, the DNA is TGTGCCAGCAGCTTAAGCGGGACAGATAACACTGAAGCTTTCTTT. The encoded protein is CASSLSGTDNTEAFF.

The rearrangement uses TRBV9 and TRBJ1-3; maybe TRBD1 (5 bases). V was cut by 2 bases and J by 0 bases, with 12 bases left in between. The V gene's germline CDR1 is SGDLS and CDR2 YYNGEE. CDR3 length: 16 residues. The CDR3 protein is CASSVGALNSGNTIYF. In nucleotides, the CDR3 is TGTGCCAGCAGCGTTGGGGCCTTGAACTCTGGAAACACCATATATTTT.

This clone was seen just once. This chain connects TRBV5-1 to TRBJ2-5, with TRBD2 matching 10 bases. Germline lookup yields CDR1 SGHRS and CDR2 YFSETQ. Trimming at V came to 2 bases and at J to 2 bases, leaving 3 bases not matched to a gene. The CDR3 is 15 residues long. CDR3 in DNA: TGCGCCAGCAGCTTAGTTAGCGGGGGGCAAGAGACCCAGTACTTC. It yields the protein CASSLVSGGQETQYF.

The chain couples TRBV28 to TRBJ1-1; D ambiguous. CDR1 and CDR2 from the germline V gene are MDHEN and SYDVKM. The CDR3 consists of 15 residues. Trimming pared 1 base from V and 4 bases from J, leaving 13 bases between. The CDR3 reads CASSLFGGEATEAFF. The CDR3 DNA reads TGTGCCAGCAGTTTATTCGGTGGTGAGGCCACTGAAGCTTTCTTT.

This chain joins TRBV5-5 and TRBJ1-5, with TRBD1 matching 8 bases. Germline lookup yields CDR1 SGHKS and CDR2 YYEKEE (reference sequence). The CDR3 sequence is 15 residues long. Unmatched junction bases numbered 5, after V lost 1 base and J lost 5 bases. The CDR3 DNA reads as TGTGCCAGCAGCTTGAGACAGGGGAAAGATCAGCCCCAGCATTTT. It yields the protein CASSLRQGKDQPQHF.

The chain links TRBV5-4 to TRBJ2-1; TRBD1 agrees at 10 bases. Germline assignment: CDR1 SGHNT and CDR2 YYREEE (reference sequence). The CDR3 length is 15 residues. V shed 4 bases, J shed 2 bases, and the junction held 3 bases outside the gene matches. The CDR3 nucleotides are TGTGCCAGCAGCACAGGGACAGGGGCCTACAATGAGCAGTTCTTC. Translation: CASSTGTGAYNEQFF.

V gene TRBV2 combines with J gene TRBJ1-4; D gene ambiguous. V lost 7 bases and J 8 bases, leaving 20 bases between the germline ends. The CDR3 consists of 15 residues. Per germline, CDR1 SNHLY and CDR2 FYNNEI. CDR3 bases: TGTGCCAGCACCGACCAAGGCTTAACCCGAGAAAAACTGTTTTTT. Protein sequence: CASTDQGLTREKLFF.

The CDR3 sequence is CASSPRQSQDGYTF. Written as DNA, the CDR3 is TGTGCCAGCAGCCCAAGACAGTCCCAGGACGGCTACACCTTC. The chain combines TRBV7-2 with TRBJ1-2; D might be TRBD1 (5 bases). The CDR3 spans 14 residues. CDR1 is SGHTA and CDR2 is FQGNSA in the germline V gene. Trimming shortened V by 5 bases and J by 8 bases, and 18 bases separated the two germline ends.

The chain employs TRBV19 and TRBJ2-3, with unresolved D. Trimming stripped 4 bases from V and 6 bases from J, with 8 bases between. The germline V gene encodes CDR1 LNHDA and CDR2 SQIVND (reference sequence). The CDR3 extends over 12 amino acids. The CDR3 sequence: CASSTAVDTQYF. CDR3 nucleotides: TGTGCCAGTAGTACGGCGGTGGATACGCAGTATTTT.

The CDR3 reads CASSPGDVSAGNTIYF. The CDR3 DNA reads as TGCGCCAGCAGCCCAGGTGACGTCTCGGCTGGAAACACCATATATTTT. V gene TRBV5-1 combines with J gene TRBJ1-3, with D hard to call. V lost 4 bases to trimming and J lost 2 bases, with 16 bases between them. Germline V CDR1 and CDR2: SGHRS, YFSETQ. This CDR3 comprises 16 residues.

This rearrangement joins TRBV11-1 to TRBJ1-2, with D possibly TRBD1 on 6 matching bases. V shed 2 bases and J shed 4 bases, with 8 bases lying between them. The length of the CDR3 is 13 residues. Germline lookup yields CDR1 SGHAT and CDR2 FQDESV (reference sequence). The CDR3 is CASSLQGTYGYTF. The CDR3, as DNA: TGTGCCAGCAGCTTACAGGGGACCTATGGCTACACCTTC.

The chain recombines TRBV9 with TRBJ1-6; D is undetermined. The germline V gene encodes CDR1 SGDLS and CDR2 YYNGEE. The germline V and J ends were trimmed by 0 bases and 9 bases, with 10 bases remaining between them. CDR3 length: 14 amino acids. CDR3 nucleotide sequence: TGTGCCAGCAGCGTAGTGGCCTCGGGTTCACCCCTCCACTTT. It codes for CASSVVASGSPLHF.

This chain connects TRBV5-1 to TRBJ2-5; D is perhaps TRBD1 or TRBD2 (5 bases each). Germline V lookup: CDR1 SGHRS, CDR2 YFSETQ. V shed 6 bases and J shed 4 bases, with 19 bases lying between them. The CDR3 is 15 residues long. CDR3 DNA: TGCGCCAGCACCCCCCTCCCGGGAACAGGAGAGACCCAGTACTTC. Translated, it gives CASTPLPGTGETQYF.

The chain employs TRBV7-3 and TRBJ2-2; D remains unclear. V was trimmed by 5 bases and J by 0 bases, leaving 10 bases between them. This CDR3 has 15 residues. The germline CDR1 and CDR2 sequences are SGHTA and FQGTGA. The CDR3: CASSLRATNTGELFF. For the CDR3, the DNA is TGTGCCAGCAGCCTCCGGGCCACGAACACCGGGGAGCTGTTTTTT.

This sequence joins TRBV5-1 and TRBJ2-3; D is undetermined. The CDR3 is 11 residues long. Germline V gives CDR1 SGHRS, CDR2 YFSETQ. The ends were cut back, 0 bases at V and 5 bases at J, with 1 base in the middle. This CDR3 is CASSLEDTQYF. DNA of the CDR3: TGCGCCAGCAGCTTGGAAGATACGCAGTATTTT.